This T cell receptor (beta chain) was captured by sequencing in a study of a mutant IDH1 vaccine in newly diagnosed glioma. This clone was observed a handful of times. Its matching antigen is unknown. TCRdb's copy holds only in-frame clones and misses some; the assay was immunoSEQ multiplex PCR. The table includes 40,000 to 65,000 clones, more than 70% detected once. Germline-derived CDR1 and CDR2 are SNHLY and FYNNEI. This CDR3 comprises 13 residues. V lost 4 bases to trimming and J lost 5 bases, with 11 bases between them. The time point here: week 5, during vaccination. Each dose delivered 300 ug of mutant IDH1 20-mer peptide subcutaneously with imiquimod. In every donor, the tumor was a new WHO grade 3 or 4 IDH1-mutant, ATRX-lost astrocytoma.

This clonotype originated in a woman between 40 and 55 years old with glioma. This specimen consisted of PBMCs, obtained from a glioma patient whose treatment included an IDH1 peptide vaccine. The rearrangement links TRBV2 to TRBJ1-1; unclear D gene. The CDR3 reads CASSGETRTEAFF. The DNA of the CDR3 is TGTGCCAGCAGTGGAGAGACACGGACTGAAGCTTTCTTT.